This T cell receptor beta chain is drawn from a study of blood T cells in healthy people across ages. J gave up 8 bases and V 0 bases, and 11 bases lay outside the gene matches. In germline, CDR1 is SGHRS, CDR2 YFSETQ. This CDR3 spans 17 amino acids. A J-beta primer mix and a sample-barcoded 5' primer were used in a second PCR of roughly 7 to 12 cycles. TCRdb independently ran MiXCR on the 5' RACE reads; one entry per CDR3 protein. The sample holds about 640,000 distinct CDR3 sequences, roughly 53% seen once. The source material was blood. The chain couples TRBV5-1 to TRBJ1-4; 9 bases agree with TRBD1. This clonotype was sampled from a man in his 60s in good health. CDR3 sequence reads: CASSLATGGQGTEKLFF. The CDR3 DNA sequence: TGCGCCAGCAGCTTGGCCACGGGAGGACAGGGGACCGAAAAACTGTTTTTT. The full variable domain, its missing parts supplied by reference TRBV5-1 and TRBJ1-4, is KAGVTQTPRYLIKTRGQQVTLSCSPISGHRSVSWYQQTPGQGLQFLFEYFSETQRNKGNFPGRFSGRQFSNSRSEMNVSTLELGDSALYLCASSLATGGQGTEKLFFGSGTQLSVL.